This entry describes one TCR beta chain. Its antigen remains undetermined. This CDR3 fails to terminate in the conserved phenylalanine or tryptophan, so it likely reflects a read error. According to the germline V gene (reference sequence), CDR1 reads SEHNR and CDR2 reads FQNEAQ. V sheds 7 bases and J sheds 7 bases, leaving 22 bases between their ends. Inclusive of both ends, the CDR3 amounts to 16 amino acids. The entry retains the CDR3 DNA only, 48 bases that are in frame from base 1. The library was built by means of UMI-ligation and nested PCR. To cover both TRBC1 and TRBC2, the beta constant-region primer consisted of an equimolar mix of two oligonucleotides. A single-stranded oligonucleotide carrying the SP2 primer and a 12-nucleotide UMI was ligated to the 3' end of the cDNA by T4 RNA ligase 1. Four rounds of PCR, combining the SP2 primer with nested alpha and beta constant-region primers, were used to amplify the ligated cDNA. The ligation reaction was incubated at 16°C for roughly 18-25 hours. PCR2 was typically performed as a SYBR Green qPCR and was stopped at a predetermined threshold so that over-amplification was prevented. Agencourt AMPure XP magnetic beads were used for all purifications after the first. Library amounts were measured by Qubit and library quality was assessed on a TapeStation, where the main peak was expected at around 650 bp. The pooled libraries were sequenced on an Illumina MiSeq using v2 2x251 paired-end kits, which usually yielded roughly 0.85-2.2 million reads per sample. Each sample library was pooled at roughly 4.1 nM, and roughly 4.5-8% PhiX was included to improve cluster recognition. The paper's processing steps were these. Using tag matching that tolerated one base-pair mismatch, Decombinator assigned V and J genes to FASTQ reads that had been processed by Demultiplexor. Collapsinator relied on UMIs to fix sequencing errors as well as frequency errors caused by PCR heterogeneity. CDR3Translator translated TCRs and extracted CDR3s from the conserved cysteine to the FGXG phenylalanine, flagging non-productive sequences. Repertoires were subsampled to equal numbers of UMI-defined TCRs before Gini, Shannon entropy and inverse Simpson indices were calculated. Clonotype abundance distributions were fitted to a power law by maximum likelihood within the linear range. For one naive CD8 sample, the pipeline and MIGEC produced similar UMI counts, unique TCR numbers and clonal distributions. Repertoires were searched for about 7,300 CMV-associated CDR3 sequences compiled from VDJdb and a published dataset. TCRdb ran its own pipeline on the public reads, namely fastp trimming at Q25 and MiXCR clone calling, and kept in-frame beta chains. CDR3 protein duplicates are merged, each entry listing the most common genes and DNA. TCRdb's processing, not the study's, gives the V and J calls here. Present in this sample are approximately 85,000 distinct CDR3 sequences, 7% of which were seen just once. The top ten clones comprise 1.5% to 2% of the sample.

This record belongs to a study of naive and memory T cell subsets (dated by TCRdb to about 2017). With respect to the entire study: The study applied an open-source, UMI-based TCR alpha and beta sequencing pipeline to sorted naive and memory peripheral blood T cell subsets. The functional CMV T cell responses agreed completely with IgG serology results. RNA was DNase-treated and reverse transcribed with TCR constant-region primers, mostly using SuperScript III. What the research found in general, with its limitations: No ground truth was available to validate the repertoire findings for the naive and memory subsets. In both CD4 and CD8 cells, going from naive through CM, EM and EMRA, the Gini index went up while Shannon and inverse Simpson diversity went down. A clonotype was defined as a single alpha or beta chain sequence rather than as a paired alpha/beta receptor. A power law was followed by TCR abundance, with an exponent that differed between naive and memory subsets but was consistent across the three individuals. RNA-based TCR counts may be affected by expression changes linked to T cell activation and differentiation. After error correction, over 90% of naive TCR sequences appeared only once, giving much steeper abundance distributions than memory subsets.

From the second PCR step onward, the TCR alpha chain libraries and the TCR beta chain libraries were amplified separately. Donor CMV status was determined by IFNgamma production from CD4+ T cells after overnight stimulation of fresh PBMCs with CMV viral lysate. CD4 T cells were positively selected with Miltenyi beads, followed by positive selection of CD8 T cells from the CD4-negative fraction. After staining for CD3, CD4, CD8, CD45RA, CD27 and a live/dead dye, cells were sorted on a BD Aria II into four subsets based on CD45RA and CD27. A few healthy volunteers provided blood, and each donor's sample was split into CD4 and CD8 T cells and then further divided into four differentiation subsets. Roughly 120 ml of peripheral blood was collected from each donor, and PBMC were isolated from the blood using Ficoll-Paque PLUS density-gradient centrifugation. Sorted cells were lysed in RLT buffer, and RNA was extracted with a Qiagen RNeasy kit and stored at -80°C.

This TCR derives from a human donor in good health. Sequencing used central memory CD4+ T cells from blood. What the cell subset or site label conveys for this sample: central memory, CD45RA- CD27+. Recombination linked TRBV7-9 to TRBJ1-4; the D gene is unclear. The nucleotide sequence reads TGTGCCAGCAACCAAAGGACCAGCGGTTCCTTTGAAAAACTGTTTCTT. It encodes CASNQRTSGSFEKLFL.